This record concerns one T cell receptor (beta chain) sequence. The antigen it binds to is not known. The sample is drawn from a study of CXCR3-negative and CXCR3-positive naive CD8 T cells (dated by TCRdb to the late 2010s). In terms of the full investigation: In total, 130 million to 150 million TRB reads were obtained, corresponding to roughly 1.5 +/- 0.3 million reads per library. Data from about 10 donors, pooled across two independent experiments, went into the diversity and physicochemical repertoire analyses. TRBV-TRBJ cluster analysis included naive subsets from a handful of donors and memory cells from 3 donors. Study-wide findings and limitations: Because CXCR3 expression was partially decreased after cryopreservation, freshly isolated PBMCs were used for most assays. Both naive subsets had comparably high repertoire diversity, while memory CD8+ T cells had much lower repertoire diversity. Naive CXCR3-negative and CXCR3-positive cells from the same donor showed similar TRBV-TRBJ usage, whereas memory cells showed distinct patterns. Because surface CD5, which is linked to self-reactivity in mice, was comparable between the naive subsets, TCR interaction strength was also inferred from TRB CDR3 physicochemical properties. TRB CDR3s from CXCR3-positive naive cells showed higher hydrophobicity (lower Kidera factor 4), lower energy, and higher strength and volume indices than CXCR3-negative naive cells.

Instrument used: NextSeq 550. The Human TCR Profiling Kit (MiLaboratory) was used to prepare UMI-labeled 5' RACE TRB cDNA libraries. cDNA synthesis used the entire amount of extracted RNA, and PCR amplification then used the entire amount of cDNA produced. Libraries were prepared in parallel using an identical number of PCR cycles. The original methods were these. MIGEC and MiXCR extracted about 50,000 +/- 10,000 unique UMI-labeled TRB cDNA molecules per library, requiring at least two reads per UMI. On average, each library contained about 40,000 +/- 10,000 functional in-frame TRB CDR3 nucleotide clonotypes without stop codons. After downsampling to 5000 UMI-labeled TRB molecules per sample, diversity metrics, including normalized Shannon-Wiener and Chao1, were computed in VDJtools. For the central five CDR3 residues, VDJtools calculated physicochemical properties weighted by clonotype size, namely interaction energy, strength, volume and Kidera factor 4. Through TCRdb reprocessing, the reads give one entry per CDR3 protein sequence; DNA is omitted. The V and J calls and clone size come from TCRdb's table, not from the authors' own analysis. The table held for this sample gives about 92,000 distinct CDR3 sequences. The top ten hold over 1.5% of the sample.

Based on the germline V gene, the CDR1 and CDR2 sequences are MDHEN and SYDVKM. The CDR3 measures 15 amino acids from cysteine to phenylalanine. No DNA sequence is on record. For each CD8+ T cell subset, flow sorting was done in triplicate, and a few hundred thousand cells per subset went directly into RLT lysis buffer. To keep memory contaminants out, a stringent definition of naive CD8+ T cells was applied: CD45RO-CCR7+CD27+CD95-. Using standard density gradient centrifugation, peripheral blood mononuclear cells were isolated from buffy coats. Naive CXCR3-negative and CXCR3-positive CD8+ T cells were flow-sorted using a FACSAria III. Total RNA was extracted from sorted cells with an RNeasy Mini Kit.

This receptor was identified in a human donor in good health. Some clones in this sample may be carry-over from other donors' samples. This sequence uses TRBV28 and TRBJ1-2. What was sequenced was naive CXCR3- CD8+ T cells from blood. The sample's cell subset or site, from its label and the paper: CD45RO-CCR7+CD27+CD95- naive CD8+ T cells lacking CXCR3 (TNR3-). The CDR3 protein sequence reads: CASSFSSLEGLGYTF.